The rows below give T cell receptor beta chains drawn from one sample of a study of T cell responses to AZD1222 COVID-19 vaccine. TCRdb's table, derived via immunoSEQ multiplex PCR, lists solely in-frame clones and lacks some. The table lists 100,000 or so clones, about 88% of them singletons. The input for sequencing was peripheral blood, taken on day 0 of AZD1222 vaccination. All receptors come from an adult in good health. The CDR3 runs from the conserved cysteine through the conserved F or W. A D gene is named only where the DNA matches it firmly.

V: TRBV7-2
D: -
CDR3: CASSSSPSRGYGYTF

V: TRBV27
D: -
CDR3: CASSLSFAGRGGDTQYF

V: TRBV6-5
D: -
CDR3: CASRTGVIGYTF

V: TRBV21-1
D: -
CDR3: CASSKEQGEAFF

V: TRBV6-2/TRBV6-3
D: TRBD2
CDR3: CASSYNQGTSRYEQFF

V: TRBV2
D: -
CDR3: CASSEGGTHNQPQHF

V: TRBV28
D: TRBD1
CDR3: CASVRGQGAKFRFYGYTF

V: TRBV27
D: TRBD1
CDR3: CASSWGTGGSYNSPLHF

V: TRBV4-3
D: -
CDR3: CASSQAGDRGNTIYF

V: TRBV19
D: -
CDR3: CASRPSGSTDTQYF

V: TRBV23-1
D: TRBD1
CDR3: CASSLTSGGTNEKLFF

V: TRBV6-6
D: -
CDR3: CASSYSQSGLANTQYF

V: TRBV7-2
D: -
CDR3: CASSLGRLDNEQFF

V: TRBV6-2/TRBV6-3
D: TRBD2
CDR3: CASSRRPLAGFTDTQYF

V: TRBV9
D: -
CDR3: CASRWTQYF

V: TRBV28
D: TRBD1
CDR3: CASTPREGTGGWGYTF

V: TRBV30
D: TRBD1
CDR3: CAWGQGNFNGYTF

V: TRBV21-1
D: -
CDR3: CASSINSGWANVLTF

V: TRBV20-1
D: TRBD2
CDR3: CSARSAGGEFF

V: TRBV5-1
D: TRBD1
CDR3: CASSLRQGAGELYF

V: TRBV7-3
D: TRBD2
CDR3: CASSPTGTSRPDTQYF

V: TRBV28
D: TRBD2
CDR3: CASSLSTSGRYEQYF

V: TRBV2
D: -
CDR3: CASGEVQETQYF

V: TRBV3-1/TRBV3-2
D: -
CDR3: CASSRGSSGNTIYF